The clone carrying this T cell receptor (beta chain) appeared once. Its antigen is not known. This sample is part of a study of T cell responses to AZD1222 COVID-19 vaccine. Study-wide findings and caveats: Clonal diversity may have been underestimated, and the donors were mostly white British, with more females than males. Baseline serostatus was positive in only a handful of AZD1222 recipients.

The protocol was immunoSEQ multiplex PCR, while the TCRdb copy is restricted to in-frame clones and leaves out a portion. Of 85,000 to 130,000 clones listed, roughly 93% are singletons. This CDR3 has 14 amino acids. Germline V gives CDR1 SGHRS, CDR2 YFSETQ. The ends were cut back, 1 base at V and 6 bases at J, with 11 bases in the middle. This sample comprised peripheral blood, obtained on day 0 of AZD1222 vaccination. The clonotype originates from an adult in good health. The rearrangement joins TRBV5-1 to TRBJ2-1; D is undetermined. The CDR3: CASSLRAEPNEQFF. CDR3 coding DNA: TGCGCCAGCAGCTTGCGGGCAGAACCCAATGAGCAGTTCTTC.